The T cell receptor (beta chain) described here comes from a study of blood T cell repertoires in COVID-19. Germline V gene lookup returns CDR1 MNHNS and CDR2 SASEGT. V lost 0 bases and J lost 10; bases outside the gene matches: 9. This CDR3 spans 16 amino acids. Profiled with immunoSEQ multiplex PCR; TCRdb holds only in-frame clones, not every one. The repertoire includes roughly 250,000 clones, roughly nine tenths of them detected once, and less than 15% sits in the top ten. This TCR was recovered from a woman between 25 and 40 years old with COVID-19, enrolled during active disease. The chain has TRBV6-1 and TRBJ2-2; 9 bases fit TRBD1. The specimen sequenced was peripheral blood. Here the CDR3 DNA reads TGTGCCAGCAGTGAAGCACCCCCCGGGACAGGGACGGAGCTGTTTTTT. Translated, it gives CASSEAPPGTGTELFF.